The 12 T cell receptor beta chains reported below all come from one sample, sequenced in a study of T cells in localized non-small cell lung cancer. Sequenced by immunoSEQ multiplex PCR; TCRdb stores in-frame clones only, minus some. The table lists around 35,000 clones, 93% of them singletons, with around 8% in the top ten. The input for sequencing was peripheral blood, taken before any cancer treatment. The source of these receptors is a female donor at least 60 years old with stage I lung adenocarcinoma.

This sequence joins TRBV28 and TRBJ1-4; possible D gene TRBD1, 6 bases. Germline loops: CDR1 MDHEN, CDR2 SYDVKM. This CDR3 has 14 amino acids. V was cut by 6 bases and J by 5 bases, with 13 bases left in between. The CDR3 loop is CASSRGLGNEKLFF. The CDR3 DNA sequence: TGTGCCAGCAGCAGGGGCCTTGGCAATGAAAAACTGTTTTTT. The whole variable domain, filled in from reference TRBV28 and TRBJ1-4, reads DVKVTQSSRYLVKRTGEKVFLECVQDMDHENMFWYRQDPGLGLRLIYFSYDVKMKEKGDIPEGYSVSREKKERFSLILESASTNQTSMYLCASSRGLGNEKLFFGSGTQLSVL.

The chain uses TRBV6-5 and TRBJ2-7; a possible D gene is TRBD1 (6 bases). This CDR3 comprises 13 residues. CDR1 is MNHEY, CDR2 SVGAGI, per germline. The V gene lost 6 bases and the J gene lost 1 base, with 10 bases spanning the gap. The CDR3 DNA reads as TGTGCCAGCAGCAAAACAGGGTCCTACGAGCAGTACTTC. Translation gives CASSKTGSYEQYF.

Here the CDR3 DNA reads TGTGCCAGCAGTGGCGACAGGGGGAGGAACTATGGCTACACCTTC. Residues: CASSGDRGRNYGYTF. The V and J genes are TRBV2 and TRBJ1-2; 9 bases fit TRBD1. The CDR3 runs to 15 residues. The J segment lost 2 bases and the V segment lost 4 bases, leaving 5 bases of the junction unmatched. The germline V gene encodes CDR1 SNHLY and CDR2 FYNNEI. Drawing the rest from reference TRBV2 and TRBJ1-2, the complete variable domain is EPEVTQTPSHQVTQMGQEVILRCVPISNHLYFYWYRQILGQKVEFLVSFYNNEISEKSEIFDDQFSVERPDGSNFTLKIRSTKLEDSAMYFCASSGDRGRNYGYTFGSGTRLTVV.

The chain links TRBV18 to TRBJ1-5, with D maybe TRBD1 (6 bases). The CDR3 has 15 residues. V dropped 6 bases and J dropped 6 bases, with 18 bases sitting between them. The germline V gene has CDR1 KGHSH and CDR2 LQKENI. DNA of the CDR3: TGTGCCAGCTCCAGCGGAGCAGGGGAACGTCAGCCCCAGCATTTT. The encoded protein is CASSSGAGERQPQHF.

This chain joins TRBV27 and TRBJ2-5; TRBD1 is a possible D gene (5 bases). V was pared by 3 bases and J by 4 bases, with 15 bases between. The CDR3 has 15 residues. CDR1 and CDR2 from the germline V gene are MNHEY and SMNVEV (reference sequence). CDR3 coding DNA: TGTGCCAGCAGTTTCCATAGGGGCTGGGGAGAGACCCAGTACTTC. It yields the protein CASSFHRGWGETQYF.

In this sample, this clone turned up once. CDR3 sequence: CASSLEGGVGYTF. Written as DNA, the CDR3 is TGTGCCAGCAGCTTAGAAGGGGGGGTTGGCTACACCTTC. The chain joins TRBV7-2 to TRBJ1-2, with a possible D match to TRBD1 (6 bases). Trimming removed 1 base from V and 7 bases from J, with 10 bases in between. Germline CDR1 and CDR2: SGHTA and FQGNSA. CDR3 length: 13 amino acids.

The chain recombines TRBV27 with TRBJ1-1, with D unresolved. CDR3 length: 14 residues. Germline V CDR1 and CDR2: MNHEY, SMNVEV (reference sequence). Trimming left V 5 bases short and J 0 bases short, with 10 bases between. The chain's CDR3 is CASSPGDLNTEAFF. CDR3 sequence (DNA): TGTGCCAGCAGTCCGGGAGACTTGAACACTGAAGCTTTCTTT.

This chain uses TRBV6-5 with TRBJ1-1; D gene ambiguous. Germline V gene sequence: CDR1 MNHEY, CDR2 SVGAGI. Trimming pared 0 bases from V and 6 bases from J, leaving 5 bases between. The CDR3 covers 12 residues. CDR3 amino acids: CASSYSGAEAFF. The CDR3 coding sequence is TGTGCCAGCAGTTACTCAGGCGCTGAAGCTTTCTTT.

V gene TRBV7-3 combines with J gene TRBJ2-3; D is uncertain. The germline V gene encodes CDR1 SGHTA and CDR2 FQGTGA. The CDR3 is 12 residues long. V was clipped by 5 bases and J by 4 bases, with 7 bases between them. CDR3 coding DNA: TGTGCCAGCAGCGTAGGGTCAGATACGCAGTATTTT. Translation gives CASSVGSDTQYF. Complete variable domain (other parts from reference TRBV7-3 and TRBJ2-3): GAGVSQTPSNKVTEKGKYVELRCDPISGHTALYWYRQSLGQGPEFLIYFQGTGAADDSGLPNDRFFAVRPEGSVSTLKIQRTERGDSAVYLCASSVGSDTQYFGPGTRLTVL.

This clone is a singleton in its sample. This chain connects TRBV7-9 to TRBJ1-5; D not certain. The V and J ends lost 5 bases and 2 bases respectively, with 7 bases between them. CDR3 size: 13 residues. Per the germline V gene, CDR1 is SEHNR and CDR2 is FQNEAQ (reference sequence). As DNA, the CDR3 is TGTGCCAGCAGCCCCCCCGGCAATCAGCCCCAGCATTTT. It translates to CASSPPGNQPQHF. Supplemented by reference TRBV7-9 and TRBJ1-5, the full variable domain reads DTGVSQNPRHKITKRGQNVTFRCDPISEHNRLYWYRQTLGQGPEFLTYFQNEAQLEKSRLLSDRFSAERPKGSFSTLEIQRTEQGDSAMYLCASSPPGNQPQHFGDGTRLSIL.

A few counts support this clone. The rearrangement joins TRBV3-1 (or the pseudogene TRBV3-2) to TRBJ2-7; D call uncertain. V was cut by 11 bases and J by 9 bases, with 11 bases left in between. Germline loops: CDR1 LGHDT, CDR2 YNNKEL (reference sequence). CDR3 length: 9 residues. The CDR3 is CACNWGQYV. CDR3 nucleotide sequence: TGTGCCTGCAATTGGGGGCAGTACGTC.

The chain uses TRBV27 and TRBJ2-6; TRBD1 agrees at 7 bases. From germline, CDR1 is MNHEY and CDR2 SMNVEV (reference sequence). This CDR3 is built from 17 residues. Trimming at V came to 5 bases and at J to 0 bases, leaving 7 bases not matched to a gene. The CDR3 here is CASSQPGQSSGANVLTF. As DNA, the CDR3 is TGTGCCAGCAGTCAACCGGGACAGAGCTCTGGGGCCAACGTCCTGACTTTC.